This paragraph covers one TCR beta chain sequence. The data derive from a study of blood T cell repertoires in COVID-19. Overall study context: In each case, the material was cDNA or gDNA derived from T cells, B-cell-depleted T cells, or PBMCs.

CDR3 length equals 15 residues. After removal of 7 bases from V and 1 base from J, the junction contained 8 bases not matched to a gene. Per germline, CDR1 MDHEN and CDR2 SYDVKM. Original data processing: Scientists estimated how many nucleated cells there were by amplifying reference gene primers. Assay used: immunoSEQ multiplex PCR; TCRdb lists only in-frame clones, some missing. V, J and clone size are taken as reported in that table, and D and trimming were inferred from the DNA itself. The table includes roughly 260,000 clones, 82% detected once. The rearrangement links TRBV28 to TRBJ1-1; 8 bases match TRBD1. The sequenced material came from peripheral blood. This sequence was found in a woman aged 18-35 years with acute or convalescent COVID-19. In DNA, the CDR3 is TGTGCCAGCACCATCCAAACAGGGGGGAACACTGAAGCTTTCTTT. Residues: CASTIQTGGNTEAFF.